The T cell receptor (beta chain) described here comes from a study of blood T cell repertoires in COVID-19. This CDR3 comprises 13 residues. The germline gives CDR1 LNHDA, CDR2 SQIVND (reference sequence). The V end lost 9 bases, the J end lost 7 bases, and 16 bases lay between the germline ends. This clone was counted a few times. Sequencing was performed with immunoSEQ multiplex PCR; in TCRdb, only in-frame clones are kept and a portion is missing. The sample includes approximately 200,000 clones, approximately 78% of them seen just once. The V call is TRBV19, the J call TRBJ2-1, with a weak D call TRBD2 (6 bases). Sequenced material: peripheral blood. The TCR was taken from a woman over 75 with COVID-19, enrolled during active disease. The CDR3 sequence is CASLDGRTNEQFF. CDR3 DNA: TGTGCCAGCCTAGACGGGAGAACGAATGAGCAGTTCTTC. The full variable domain, with the rest looked up from reference TRBV19 and TRBJ2-1, is DGGITQSPKYLFRKEGQNVTLSCEQNLNHDAMYWYRQDPGQGLRLIYYSQIVNDFQKGDIAEGYSVSREKKESFPLTVTSAQKNPTAFYLCASLDGRTNEQFFGPGTRLTVL.